One and the same sample provided the 25 T cell receptor beta chains below, sequenced in a study of blood T cell repertoires in COVID-19. Profiling relied on immunoSEQ multiplex PCR, and the TCRdb table lists in-frame clones only, not all of them. This sample yields tens of thousands of clones, of which 77% are seen a single time; 28% belongs to the top ten. The specimen was peripheral blood. Every receptor here comes from a woman in her sixties or seventies with acute or convalescent COVID-19.

This chain connects TRBV6-1 to TRBJ1-6, with D hard to call. With 2 bases removed from V and 5 bases from J, the gap between germline ends came to 10 bases. The CDR3 has 15 residues. Germline V lookup: CDR1 MNHNS, CDR2 SASEGT. CDR3 sequence: CASSETLGHNSPLHF. CDR3 in DNA: TGTGCCAGCAGTGAAACTCTAGGCCATAATTCACCCCTCCACTTT.

The CDR3 loop is CASSDSQGRSGYTF. CDR3 nucleotides: TGTGCCAGCAGTGACTCACAGGGTCGGAGTGGCTACACCTTC. This chain joins TRBV6-4 and TRBJ1-2, with D possibly TRBD1 on 6 matching bases. In germline, CDR1 is MRHNA, CDR2 SNTAGT. Between the trimmed V and J ends, which lost 0 bases and 7 bases, there was a span of 12 bases. The CDR3 consists of 14 residues.

The chain combines TRBV9 with TRBJ1-2; 9 positions agree with TRBD1. The CDR3 has 13 residues. After removal of 4 bases from V and 8 bases from J, the junction contained 6 bases not matched to a gene. The germline V gene has CDR1 SGDLS and CDR2 YYNGEE. CDR3 sequence reads: CASSPRDREGYTF. In nucleotides, the CDR3 is TGTGCCAGCAGCCCTCGGGACAGGGAAGGCTACACCTTC. The variable domain in full, with the rest retrieved from reference TRBV9 and TRBJ1-2, is DSGVTQTPKHLITATGQRVTLRCSPRSGDLSVYWYQQSLDQGLQFLIQYYNGEERAKGNILERFSAQQFPDLHSELNLSSLELGDSALYFCASSPRDREGYTFGSGTRLTVV.

In nucleotides, the CDR3 is TGTGCCAGCAGCGTAGTTGGGACAGGGGGTGGCTACACCTTC. Its translation is CASSVVGTGGGYTF. V gene TRBV9 combines with J gene TRBJ1-2; 11 nucleotides match TRBD1. The CDR3 sequence is 14 residues long. V lost 0 bases, J lost 7 bases, and 2 bases stayed unmatched. CDR1 and CDR2 from the germline V gene are SGDLS and YYNGEE. The variable domain in full, completed from reference TRBV9 and TRBJ1-2, reads DSGVTQTPKHLITATGQRVTLRCSPRSGDLSVYWYQQSLDQGLQFLIQYYNGEERAKGNILERFSAQQFPDLHSELNLSSLELGDSALYFCASSVVGTGGGYTFGSGTRLTVV.

The chain employs TRBV7-9 and TRBJ2-7; D gene ambiguous. The CDR3 is 12 residues long. CDR1 is SEHNR, CDR2 FQNEAQ, per germline (reference sequence). Deletions cut 2 bases from V and 7 bases from J, with 9 bases between. The CDR3 region has the DNA TGTGCCAGCAGCTTACAGGATAGGGAGCAGTACTTC. Its translation is CASSLQDREQYF.

This clone came up once. The chain is built from TRBV5-4 and TRBJ1-2; 7 nucleotides align to TRBD1. Trimming at V came to 5 bases and at J to 7 bases, leaving 14 bases not matched to a gene. This CDR3 is built from 15 residues. Germline CDR1 is SGHNT and CDR2 is YYREEE (reference sequence). The CDR3 loop is CASRPGTEVLGGYTF. The CDR3 region has the DNA TGTGCCAGCAGGCCCGGGACAGAAGTCCTTGGTGGCTACACCTTC. Full variable domain (rest looked up from reference TRBV5-4 and TRBJ1-2): ETGVTQSPTHLIKTRGQQVTLRCSSQSGHNTVSWYQQALGQGPQFIFQYYREEENGRGNFPPRFSGLQFPNYSSELNVNALELDDSALYLCASRPGTEVLGGYTFGSGTRLTVV.

The V gene is TRBV23-1, the J gene TRBJ1-5; D is ambiguous. TRBV23-1 is classed as an ORF, of uncertain function. CDR3 length equals 15 residues. V was clipped by 4 bases and J by 6 bases, with 16 bases between them. The CDR3 sequence is CASSPWAPMGQPQHF. CDR3 sequence (DNA): TGCGCCAGCAGTCCCTGGGCCCCAATGGGTCAGCCCCAGCATTTT.

CDR3 DNA sequence: TGTGCCAGTAGTATTTTATCTGACAGGCTAGAGACCCAGTACTTC. This translates into CASSILSDRLETQYF. The chain employs TRBV19 and TRBJ2-5; possibly TRBD1 for D (6 bases). V lost 3 bases, J lost 4 bases, and 15 bases lay in between. This CDR3 is built from 15 residues. Per the germline V gene, CDR1 is LNHDA and CDR2 is SQIVND (reference sequence).

The chain carries TRBV28 and TRBJ2-1; 7 nucleotides align to TRBD1. This CDR3 region has 14 residues. The V and J ends lost 6 bases and 7 bases, in that order; junction bases with no gene match: 9. Germline CDR1 is MDHEN and CDR2 is SYDVKM. DNA for the CDR3: TGTGCCAGCAGGCCGGGACAGTCAAGAAATGAGCAGTTCTTC. Amino acids: CASRPGQSRNEQFF.

This clone was observed once. The gene calls are TRBV10-3 and TRBJ2-1; 7 bases agree with TRBD2. CDR1 is ENHRY and CDR2 is SYGVKD in the germline V gene. The CDR3 has 14 residues. V was clipped by 4 bases and J by 8 bases; unmatched bases: 8. The chain's CDR3 is CAISVGGSIDEQFF. Here the CDR3 DNA reads TGTGCCATCAGTGTCGGCGGGAGTATCGATGAGCAGTTCTTC.

The chain links TRBV7-9 to TRBJ2-6, with TRBD2 as a possible D gene (5 bases). CDR1 and CDR2 from the germline V gene are SEHNR and FQNEAQ (reference sequence). This CDR3 spans 13 amino acids. V lost 5 bases, J lost 11 bases, and 13 bases lay in between. CDR3 in DNA: TGTGCCAGCAGCCCGGACTCCCCGGACGTCCTGACTTTC. This sequence encodes CASSPDSPDVLTF.

The J gene is TRBJ2-7, the V gene TRBV6-1; 13 nucleotides agree with TRBD2. V lost 2 bases to trimming and J lost 3 bases; unmatched junction nucleotides: 10. The CDR3 consists of 18 residues. CDR1 is MNHNS, CDR2 SASEGT, per germline. For the CDR3, the DNA is TGTGCCAGCAGTGAACGGACTAGCGGGGGATTAGTATACTACGAGCAGTACTTC. Protein sequence: CASSERTSGGLVYYEQYF.

In DNA form, the CDR3 reads TGTGCCAGCAGCCTCCAGGCTGTCGGGGAGCTGTTTTTT. This encodes CASSLQAVGELFF. This sequence joins TRBV7-9 and TRBJ2-2; unclear D gene. The CDR3 loop spans 13 amino acids. The germline V and J ends were trimmed by 5 bases and 7 bases, with 11 bases remaining between them. CDR1 is SEHNR, CDR2 FQNEAQ, per germline (reference sequence).

J is TRBJ1-1 and V is TRBV2, with D hard to call. The CDR3 length is 14 residues. Trimming took off 4 bases at V and 1 base at J, with 10 bases between the two ends. Per germline, CDR1 SNHLY and CDR2 FYNNEI. CDR3 sequence: CASSVAGQNTEAFF. The CDR3 DNA reads TGTGCCAGCAGTGTGGCGGGCCAGAACACTGAAGCTTTCTTT.

The chain combines TRBV3-1 (or the pseudogene TRBV3-2) with TRBJ2-7, with 11 bases lining up with TRBD1. CDR1 is LGHDT and CDR2 is YNNKEL in the germline V gene (reference sequence). The CDR3 is 15 residues long. V dropped 1 base and J dropped 6; count of bases not matched to a gene: 5. The CDR3 DNA reads as TGTGCCAGCAGCCAAGGAGGGACAGGGGGGCGCGAGCAGTACTTC. It translates to CASSQGGTGGREQYF.

This clone was seen only once. The J gene is TRBJ1-1, the V gene TRBV7-9; the match to TRBD1 covers 7 bases. V was clipped by 4 bases and J by 5 bases; unmatched bases: 7. In germline, CDR1 is SEHNR, CDR2 FQNEAQ (reference sequence). This CDR3 is built from 14 residues. CDR3 coding DNA: TGTGCCAGCAGCTCCCAGACAGGGTGGACTGAAGCTTTCTTT. The encoded protein is CASSSQTGWTEAFF. Full variable domain (remainder filled in from reference TRBV7-9 and TRBJ1-1): DTGVSQNPRHKITKRGQNVTFRCDPISEHNRLYWYRQTLGQGPEFLTYFQNEAQLEKSRLLSDRFSAERPKGSFSTLEIQRTEQGDSAMYLCASSSQTGWTEAFFGQGTRLTVV.

This clone was seen a handful of times. The V and J genes are TRBV7-2 and TRBJ1-1; TRBD1 is a possible D gene (5 bases). V was clipped by 1 base and J by 7 bases, with 13 bases between them. CDR3 size: 14 residues. In germline, CDR1 is SGHTA, CDR2 FQGNSA. CDR3 sequence (DNA): TGTGCCAGCAGCTTAGTACGGGGGAGCATTGAAGCTTTCTTT. It encodes CASSLVRGSIEAFF. The complete variable domain, with remaining parts taken from reference TRBV7-2 and TRBJ1-1, reads GAGVSQSPSNKVTEKGKDVELRCDPISGHTALYWYRQSLGQGLEFLIYFQGNSAPDKSGLPSDRFSAERTGGSVSTLTIQRTQQEDSAVYLCASSLVRGSIEAFFGQGTRLTVV.

This chain links TRBV9 with TRBJ2-5; TRBD1 aligns across 11 bases. J gave up 4 bases and V 0 bases, and 8 bases lay outside the gene matches. CDR1 is SGDLS, CDR2 YYNGEE, per germline. The CDR3 has 17 residues. The CDR3 DNA is TGTGCCAGCAGCGTAGGTGGTCGGACAGGGGGCGGAGAGACCCAGTACTTC. Protein sequence: CASSVGGRTGGGETQYF.

The gene calls are TRBV10-1 and TRBJ2-1, with D perhaps TRBD1 (6 bases). There are 15 residues in the CDR3. Between the trimmed V and J ends, which lost 2 bases and 5 bases, there was a span of 13 bases. The germline CDR1 and CDR2 sequences are WNHNN and SYGVQD (reference sequence). The CDR3 bases are TGCGCCAGCAGTGAGGGGCAGGGGAGACACAATGAGCAGTTCTTC. Protein sequence: CASSEGQGRHNEQFF.

This clone was recorded only once. The chain employs TRBV7-6 and TRBJ1-1; D is perhaps TRBD1 (6 bases). Between the trimmed V and J ends, which lost 5 bases and 5 bases, there was a span of 33 bases. Germline V lookup: CDR1 SGHVS, CDR2 FNYEAQ. This CDR3 comprises 20 residues. The CDR3 spells CASSPPPWGGRGRSLTEAFF. CDR3 nucleotides: TGTGCCAGCAGCCCCCCCCCGTGGGGGGGGCGGGGACGGAGTTTAACTGAAGCTTTCTTT. The whole variable domain, filled in from reference TRBV7-6 and TRBJ1-1, reads GAGVSQSPRYKVTKRGQDVALRCDPISGHVSLYWYRQALGQGPEFLTYFNYEAQQDKSGLPNDRFSAERPEGSISTLTIQRTEQRDSAMYRCASSPPPWGGRGRSLTEAFFGQGTRLTVV.

This chain uses TRBV5-1 with TRBJ2-7, with D possibly matching TRBD2 (5 bases). The CDR3 totals 14 residues. Germline V gives CDR1 SGHRS, CDR2 YFSETQ. Trimming removed 4 bases from V and 1 base from J, with 12 bases in between. CDR3 sequence: CASSEGLFSYEQYF. DNA for the CDR3: TGCGCCAGCAGCGAGGGCCTTTTTTCCTACGAGCAGTACTTC.

This chain uses TRBV7-2 with TRBJ1-5, with 10 bases fitting TRBD1. Losses at the gene ends were 5 bases for V and 11 bases for J; bases not matched to a gene: 12. The CDR3 loop spans 15 amino acids. Germline V CDR1 and CDR2: SGHTA, FQGNSA. Written as DNA, the CDR3 is TGTGCCAGCAGCAAAAGGACAGGGGGGGGTCTGGCCCAGCATTTT. This gives the protein CASSKRTGGGLAQHF.

The V call is TRBV28, the J call TRBJ2-1; 10 bases are shared with TRBD2. Trimming removed 4 bases from V and 4 bases from J; junction bases left unmatched: 13. The CDR3 extends over 18 amino acids. From germline, CDR1 is MDHEN and CDR2 SYDVKM. This CDR3 reads CASSSPRRAGGRYNEQFF. The CDR3 nucleotides read TGTGCCAGCAGTTCCCCCAGGCGAGCGGGAGGGAGATACAATGAGCAGTTCTTC.

The chain couples TRBV2 to TRBJ1-5; D uncertain. Germline-derived CDR1 and CDR2 are SNHLY and FYNNEI. V lost 2 bases and J 0 bases, leaving 5 bases between the germline ends. The CDR3 contains 14 residues. CDR3 protein: CASSETRSNQPQHF. The CDR3 DNA reads TGTGCCAGCAGTGAAACTCGTAGCAATCAGCCCCAGCATTTT.

V is TRBV9 and J is TRBJ2-1; TRBD2 aligns across 11 bases. The CDR3 contains 19 residues. Germline CDR1 and CDR2: SGDLS and YYNGEE. V lost 1 base to trimming and J lost 0 bases; unmatched junction nucleotides: 9. CDR3 nucleotides: TGTGCCAGCAGCGTACTAGGACTAGCGGGCCTCAGCTCCTACAATGAGCAGTTCTTC. It yields the protein CASSVLGLAGLSSYNEQFF.